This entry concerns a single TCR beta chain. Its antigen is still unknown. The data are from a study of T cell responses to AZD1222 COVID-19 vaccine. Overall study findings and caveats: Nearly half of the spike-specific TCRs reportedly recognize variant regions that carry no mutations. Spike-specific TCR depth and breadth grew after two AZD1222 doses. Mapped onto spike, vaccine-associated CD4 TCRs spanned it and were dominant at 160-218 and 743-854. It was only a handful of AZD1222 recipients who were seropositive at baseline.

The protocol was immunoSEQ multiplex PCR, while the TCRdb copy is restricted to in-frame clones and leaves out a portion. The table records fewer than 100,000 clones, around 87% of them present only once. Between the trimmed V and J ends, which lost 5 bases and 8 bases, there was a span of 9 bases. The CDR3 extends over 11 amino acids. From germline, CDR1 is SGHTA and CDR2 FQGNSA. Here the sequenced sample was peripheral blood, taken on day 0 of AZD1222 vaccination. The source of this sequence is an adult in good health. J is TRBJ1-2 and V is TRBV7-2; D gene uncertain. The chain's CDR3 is CASSADWGYTF. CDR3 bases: TGTGCCAGCAGCGCGGACTGGGGCTACACCTTC.